This TCR beta chain was profiled in a study of control samples from healthy donors and cancer patients. Profiled with immunoSEQ multiplex PCR; TCRdb holds only in-frame clones, not every one. The table lists 90,000 to 100,000 clones, about four fifths of them singletons. The V and J ends lost 2 bases and 2 bases respectively, with 8 bases between them. CDR1 and CDR2 from the germline V gene are SGHTS and YDEGEE. There are 13 residues in the CDR3. The V gene is TRBV5-8, the J gene TRBJ2-7; D ambiguous. This TCR was recovered from a woman in her 30s in good health. The sample consisted of blood. The CDR3 region is CASSFEVTYEQYF. The CDR3 coding sequence is TGTGCCAGCAGCTTTGAGGTGACCTACGAGCAGTACTTC.